Here is one T cell receptor (beta chain) with its context. This clonotype was observed a few times. Its antigen specificity is not known. No base quality information exists; no much larger clone differs at one position. Sequencing took place on an Illumina HiSeq 2500. Quantitative 5'-RACE with molecular barcodes was used to prepare TCR beta libraries. Processing in the source paper ran as follows. A new computational method based on a probabilistic model of VDJ rearrangement was used to identify disease-linked TCR variants. Through fastp at Q25 and MiXCR, TCRdb rebuilt clones from the public reads, retaining in-frame beta chains. Identical CDR3 proteins give one entry, which carries the most common genes and DNA. These V and J calls originate from TCRdb's pipeline instead of the authors' own analysis. Within this sample are some 840,000 distinct CDR3 sequences, with 10% to 15% of them counted one time only. The ten largest clones capture more than 0.5% of the sample.

These data originate in a study of CD8 T cells in ankylosing spondylitis (TCRdb year 2017). Regarding the study in general: The study set out to find disease-linked TCR variants by profiling T cell receptor beta repertoires in ankylosing spondylitis patients and healthy donors. The full study cohort comprised some 27 ankylosing spondylitis patients and some 100 healthy donors. Peripheral blood was sampled, and synovial fluid was additionally collected from ankylosing spondylitis patients.

What the study reported, not specific to this receptor: Significant enrichment of the disease-linked clones was reported in matched synovial fluid samples from ankylosing spondylitis patients. The disease-linked clones had a CD8+ phenotype and were found at relatively low frequencies in peripheral blood. Some motif variants had previously been reported in the synovial fluid and blood of reactive arthritis patients, which suggests shared mechanisms of disease initiation. A TCR beta motif of several highly homologous amino acid variants appeared characteristic of blood from ankylosing spondylitis patients.

What was sequenced was blood, either unsorted or a sorted T cell fraction (not recorded which). This clonotype originated in a male donor with ankylosing spondylitis.

The CDR3 sequence is CSVVSDYNSPLHF. The nucleotide sequence is given as TGCAGCGTTGTGTCGGATTATAATTCACCCCTCCACTTT. The chain was built from TRBV29-1 and TRBJ1-6; the D gene is not confidently resolved. From the cysteine up to the phenylalanine, the CDR3 has a length of 13 residues. The only DNA kept is the CDR3, 39 bases in frame from the first base. CDR1 and CDR2 are read off the germline V gene as SQVTM and ANQGSEA. Deletion took 4 bases off V and 4 bases off J, with a span of 8 bases between the germline ends.